This T cell receptor beta chain was documented in a study of T cell repertoires in cytomegalovirus infection (dated by TCRdb to between 2019 and 2020). Background on the whole study: Peptide stimulations targeted recently identified HLA-C-restricted CMV epitopes, whose presentation resists viral immunomodulation, together with well-studied HLA-B-restricted epitopes. Because public TCR beta signatures pointed to carriage of CMV infection together with the matching HLA type, the HLA type of each donor mattered for the analysis. What the study reported, not specific to this receptor: In both this cohort and an independent cohort of several hundred donors, the cumulative frequency of public TCR beta family members distinguished carriers of CMV infection plus the relevant HLA type. The ex vivo response was dominated by HLA-C-restricted CMV-specific TCR beta clonotypes, and the single most frequent clonotype in two of eight donors was supplied by these HLA-C-restricted clonotypes.

Notes on this clonotype: Its antigen has not been determined. No base quality information exists; no much larger clone differs at one position.

V sheds 3 bases and J sheds 9 bases, leaving 9 bases between their ends. For CDR1 and CDR2, the germline V gene (reference sequence) lists MNHEY and SMNVEV. The CDR3 contains 13 residues, cysteine and phenylalanine counted. Only the CDR3 portion is preserved as DNA: 39 bases, with reading frame beginning at the first base. Reading the label with the study, this specimen's treatment or condition is: in vitro stimulation with specific CMV peptide epitopes to enrich CMV-specific T cells. The instrument was an Illumina HiSeq 1500. Using fastp trimming at Q25 and MiXCR clonotype assembly, TCRdb reanalyzed the public sequencing data and kept in-frame beta chains. Each CDR3 protein gets just one entry, which takes the most common genes and DNA from the rows behind it. In this sample the table shows 700,000 to 850,000 distinct CDR3 sequences, 30% to 35% of which occur a single time. The top ten constitute around 11% of the sample.

Sequencing was performed on cultured CD8+ T cells from PBMCs, taken from culture after CMV antigen stimulation. The sequence links TRBV27 to TRBJ1-6; no D gene can be assigned with confidence. This TCR was recovered from a human donor in good health (CMV status not recorded). Some clones in this sample may be carry-over from other donors' samples. The DNA sequence follows: TGTGCCAGCAGTTTCGGGTGGGGTTCACCCCTCCACTTT. Its product reads: CASSFGWGSPLHF.